This T cell receptor beta chain stems from a study of T cell repertoires in cytomegalovirus infection. TCRdb used MiXCR to reprocess the reads, holding one entry per CDR3 protein. Here the sample spans about 700,000 distinct CDR3 sequences, around a third being singletons. With regard to this clonotype: No antigen is known for it.

Sample: cultured PBMCs, taken from culture after CMV antigen stimulation. This clonotype originated in a human donor in good health (CMV status not recorded). Some clones in this sample may be carry-over from other donors' samples.

The CDR3 DNA sequence: TGTGCCAGCAGCTTAACAACCTCCTCTGGAAACACCATATATTTT. Its translation is CASSLTTSSGNTIYF. The V gene is TRBV7-6, the J gene TRBJ1-3, with no clear D. With 2 bases removed from V and 0 bases from J, the gap between germline ends came to 8 bases. The CDR3 contains 15 residues. Looked up from germline, CDR1 is SGHVS and CDR2 is FNYEAQ. Combining the CDR3 with reference TRBV7-6 and TRBJ1-3 gives the whole variable domain GAGVSQSPRYKVTKRGQDVALRCDPISGHVSLYWYRQALGQGPEFLTYFNYEAQQDKSGLPNDRFSAERPEGSISTLTIQRTEQRDSAMYRCASSLTTSSGNTIYFGEGSWLTVV.